Below are 9 T cell receptor beta chains sequenced from a single sample in a study of radiotherapy plus CTLA-4 blockade in lung cancer. Assay used: immunoSEQ multiplex PCR; TCRdb lists only in-frame clones, some missing. The sample carries about 43,000 clones, 65% to 70% recorded once. Sequenced material: peripheral blood, taken from a patient treated with radiotherapy plus ipilimumab. These receptors were obtained from a human donor with non-small cell lung cancer who had a partial response to radiotherapy plus ipilimumab.

J is TRBJ2-7 and V is TRBV6-5; 12 bases line up with TRBD2. The junction had 4 bases not matched to a gene; V was cut back by 6 bases and J by 4 bases. This CDR3 has 14 residues. Germline V gives CDR1 MNHEY, CDR2 SVGAGI. The CDR3 DNA follows: TGTGCCAGCAGGACTAGCGGGAGTGTTTACGAGCAGTACTTC. Translating it yields CASRTSGSVYEQYF.

This clone appeared a few times. The V and J genes are TRBV10-1 and TRBJ1-5; D unclear. The CDR3 extends over 16 amino acids. The germline CDR1 and CDR2 sequences are WNHNN and SYGVQD (reference sequence). Trimming took off 3 bases at V and 1 base at J, with 13 bases between the two ends. Here the CDR3 DNA reads TGCGCCAGCAGTGAAGCCGGCAGAGGCAGCAATCAGCCCCAGCATTTT. Encoded protein: CASSEAGRGSNQPQHF.

This chain uses TRBV9 with TRBJ2-7; a weak D match, TRBD2 (5 bases). The CDR3 has 15 amino acids. Trimming left V 4 bases short and J 1 base short, with 15 bases between. Germline V gene sequence: CDR1 SGDLS, CDR2 YYNGEE. The CDR3 loop reads CASSPRAGASYEQYF. For the CDR3, the DNA is TGTGCCAGCAGCCCCCGCGCGGGCGCTTCCTACGAGCAGTACTTC. The complete variable domain, with remaining parts taken from reference TRBV9 and TRBJ2-7, reads DSGVTQTPKHLITATGQRVTLRCSPRSGDLSVYWYQQSLDQGLQFLIQYYNGEERAKGNILERFSAQQFPDLHSELNLSSLELGDSALYFCASSPRAGASYEQYFGPGTRLTVT.

V usage is TRBV19 and J usage is TRBJ1-2; D possibly corresponds to TRBD1 (5 bases). V was clipped by 3 bases and J by 13 bases, with 21 bases between them. CDR3 length: 14 amino acids. The germline V gene has CDR1 LNHDA and CDR2 SQIVND (reference sequence). The CDR3 region has the DNA TGTGCCAGTAGTATGGGGAGGTCGGGACCCAGTTCCACCTTC. This translates into CASSMGRSGPSSTF.

This clone was detected once. The gene calls are TRBV5-5 and TRBJ2-2, with 11 bases matching TRBD1. CDR3 length: 15 residues. Germline loops: CDR1 SGHKS, CDR2 YYEKEE (reference sequence). The J segment lost 13 bases and the V segment lost 0 bases, leaving 8 bases of the junction unmatched. The CDR3 reads CASSLVWDRGERLFF. CDR3 coding DNA: TGTGCCAGCAGCTTGGTGTGGGACAGGGGGGAAAGGCTGTTTTTT.

The V and J genes are TRBV5-4 and TRBJ1-1; 8 nucleotides align to TRBD1. Losses at the gene ends were 0 bases for V and 9 bases for J; bases not matched to a gene: 7. CDR3 length: 14 residues. Germline CDR1 and CDR2: SGHNT and YYREEE (reference sequence). This CDR3 is CASSLEQGEAKAFF. In nucleotides, the CDR3 is TGTGCCAGCAGCTTGGAACAGGGGGAGGCTAAAGCTTTCTTT.

The V gene is TRBV19, the J gene TRBJ2-3; 7 nucleotides align to TRBD2. This CDR3 comprises 14 residues. V dropped 3 bases and J dropped 1; count of bases not matched to a gene: 1. Germline values: CDR1 LNHDA, CDR2 SQIVND (reference sequence). This CDR3 reads CASSMGGGTDTQYF. The CDR3 DNA is TGTGCCAGTAGTATGGGGGGGGGCACAGATACGCAGTATTTT.

The chain links TRBV29-1 to TRBJ1-1; 7 bases agree with TRBD1. With 4 bases clipped from V and 4 bases from J, the junction kept 9 bases outside the gene matches. Germline V gene lookup returns CDR1 SQVTM and CDR2 ANQGSEA. This CDR3 is built from 14 residues. The CDR3 loop reads CSVVRKGTATEAFF. The CDR3 DNA sequence: TGCAGCGTTGTTAGAAAAGGGACAGCCACTGAAGCTTTCTTT.

The rearrangement uses TRBV5-6 and TRBJ2-7; D is ambiguous. Deletions cut 2 bases from V and 6 bases from J, with 12 bases between. Germline lookup yields CDR1 SGHDT and CDR2 YYEEEE. This CDR3 contains 13 residues. The CDR3 loop is CASSFRSGGEQYF. As DNA, the CDR3 is TGTGCCAGCAGCTTTCGGTCCGGTGGCGAGCAGTACTTC.